This T cell receptor beta chain was captured in a study of blood T cell repertoires in COVID-19. Study at large: The cDNA or gDNA used as material had been derived from T cells, B-cell-depleted T cells, or PBMCs.

The length of the CDR3 is 15 residues. Trimming took 3 bases from V and 0 from J, leaving 8 bases between them. Germline CDR1 LNHDA, CDR2 SQIVND (reference sequence). Source study methods: It was from reference gene primer amplification that nucleated cell counts were estimated. This table comes from immunoSEQ multiplex PCR, and its TCRdb copy is limited to in-frame clones, with some not included. V, J and clone size are those of that table, while D and trimming were read from the DNA. Among some 95,000 clones listed, nearly 90% were seen once. The rearrangement links TRBV19 to TRBJ1-4; no definite D call. Sequences were obtained from peripheral blood. The receptor comes from a man in his sixties or seventies with acute or convalescent COVID-19. The CDR3 bases are TGTGCCAGTAGTATCCGAGGTTCAACTAATGAAAAACTGTTTTTT. Its protein is CASSIRGSTNEKLFF.